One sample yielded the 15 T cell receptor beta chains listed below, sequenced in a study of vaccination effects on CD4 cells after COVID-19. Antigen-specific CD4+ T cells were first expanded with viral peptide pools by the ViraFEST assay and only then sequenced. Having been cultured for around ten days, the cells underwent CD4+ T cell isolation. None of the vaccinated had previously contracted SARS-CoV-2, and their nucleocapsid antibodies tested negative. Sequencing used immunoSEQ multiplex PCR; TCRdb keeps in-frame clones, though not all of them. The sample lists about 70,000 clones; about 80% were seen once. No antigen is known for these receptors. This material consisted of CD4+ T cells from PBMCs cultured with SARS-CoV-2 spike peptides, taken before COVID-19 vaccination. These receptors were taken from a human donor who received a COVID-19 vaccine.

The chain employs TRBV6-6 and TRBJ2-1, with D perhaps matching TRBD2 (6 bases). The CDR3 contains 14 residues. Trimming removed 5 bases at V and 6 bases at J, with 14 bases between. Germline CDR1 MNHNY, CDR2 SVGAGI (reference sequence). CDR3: CASSLTGTLNEQFF. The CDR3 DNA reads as TGTGCCAGCAGTCTTACGGGGACTCTCAATGAGCAGTTCTTC.

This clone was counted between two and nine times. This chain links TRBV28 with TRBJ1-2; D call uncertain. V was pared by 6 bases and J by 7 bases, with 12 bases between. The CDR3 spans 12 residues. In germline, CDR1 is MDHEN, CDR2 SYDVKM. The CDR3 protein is CASSPLGSGYTF. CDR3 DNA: TGTGCCAGCAGCCCCCTGGGGAGTGGCTACACCTTC.

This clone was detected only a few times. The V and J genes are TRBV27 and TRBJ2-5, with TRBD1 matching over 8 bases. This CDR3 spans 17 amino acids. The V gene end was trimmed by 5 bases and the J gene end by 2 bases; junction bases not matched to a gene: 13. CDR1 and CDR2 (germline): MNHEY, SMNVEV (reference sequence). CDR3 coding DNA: TGTGCCAGCAGTCCAGGAAAGGGACAGGCCGGGCAAGAGACCCAGTACTTC. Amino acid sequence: CASSPGKGQAGQETQYF.

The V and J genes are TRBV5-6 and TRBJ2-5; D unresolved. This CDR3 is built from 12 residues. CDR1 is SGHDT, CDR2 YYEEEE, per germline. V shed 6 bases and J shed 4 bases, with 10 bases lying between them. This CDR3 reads CASILHGETQYF. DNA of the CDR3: TGTGCCAGCATCCTACATGGAGAGACCCAGTACTTC.

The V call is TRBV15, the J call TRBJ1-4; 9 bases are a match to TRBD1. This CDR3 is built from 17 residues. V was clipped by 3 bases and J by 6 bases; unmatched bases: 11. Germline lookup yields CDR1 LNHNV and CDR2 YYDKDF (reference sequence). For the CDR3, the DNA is TGTGCCACCAGCAGCCCACCCCGGGACAGGGCGGATGAAAAACTGTTTTTT. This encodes CATSSPPRDRADEKLFF.

This CDR3 reads CASSEVGGGPNTGELFF. The DNA for the CDR3 is TGTGCCAGCAGTGAAGTTGGGGGGGGGCCAAACACCGGGGAGCTGTTTTTT. The chain has TRBV2 and TRBJ2-2; D is perhaps TRBD2 (7 bases). CDR3 length: 17 amino acids. V was pared by 1 base and J by 2 bases, with 14 bases between. From germline, CDR1 is SNHLY and CDR2 FYNNEI.

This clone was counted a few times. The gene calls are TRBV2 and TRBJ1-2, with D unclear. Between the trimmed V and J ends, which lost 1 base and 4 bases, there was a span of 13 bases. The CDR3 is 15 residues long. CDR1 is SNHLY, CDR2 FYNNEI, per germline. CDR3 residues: CASSEEYDRTYGYTF. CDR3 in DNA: TGTGCCAGCAGTGAAGAGTATGACCGAACCTATGGCTACACCTTC.

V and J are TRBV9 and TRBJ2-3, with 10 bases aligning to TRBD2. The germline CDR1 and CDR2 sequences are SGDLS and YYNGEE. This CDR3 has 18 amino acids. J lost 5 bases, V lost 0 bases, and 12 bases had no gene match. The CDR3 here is CASSVDLAGAARGDTQYF. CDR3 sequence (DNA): TGTGCCAGCAGCGTAGATCTAGCGGGGGCCGCTCGAGGAGATACGCAGTATTTT.

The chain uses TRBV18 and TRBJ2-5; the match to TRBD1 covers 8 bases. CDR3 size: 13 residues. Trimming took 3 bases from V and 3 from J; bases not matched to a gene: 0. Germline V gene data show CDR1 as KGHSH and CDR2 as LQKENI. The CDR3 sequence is CASSPDREETQYF. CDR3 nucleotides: TGTGCCAGCTCACCGGACAGGGAAGAGACCCAGTACTTC.

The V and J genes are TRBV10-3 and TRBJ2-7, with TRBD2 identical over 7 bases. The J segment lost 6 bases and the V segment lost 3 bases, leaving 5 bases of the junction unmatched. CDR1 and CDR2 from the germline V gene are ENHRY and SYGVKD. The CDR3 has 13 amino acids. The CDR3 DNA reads TGTGCCATCAGTGAACGGGAGGCTGGCGAGCAGTACGTC. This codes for CAISEREAGEQYV.

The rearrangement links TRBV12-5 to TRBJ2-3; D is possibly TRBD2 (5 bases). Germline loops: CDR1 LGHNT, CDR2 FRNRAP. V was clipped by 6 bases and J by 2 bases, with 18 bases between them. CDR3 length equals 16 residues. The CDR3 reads CASGARGNSDTDTQYF. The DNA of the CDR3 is TGTGCTAGTGGCGCCCGGGGTAACAGTGACACAGATACGCAGTATTTT.

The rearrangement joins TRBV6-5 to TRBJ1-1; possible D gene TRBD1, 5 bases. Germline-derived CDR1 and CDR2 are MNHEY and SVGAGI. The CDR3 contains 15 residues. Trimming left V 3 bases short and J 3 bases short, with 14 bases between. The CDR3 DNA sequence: TGTGCCAGCAGTTATTGGGGGGGGTCGGACACTGAAGCTTTCTTT. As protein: CASSYWGGSDTEAFF.

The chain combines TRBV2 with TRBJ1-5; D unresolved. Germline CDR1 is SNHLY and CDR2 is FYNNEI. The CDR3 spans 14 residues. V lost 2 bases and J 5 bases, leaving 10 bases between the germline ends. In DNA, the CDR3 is TGTGCCAGCAGTGAATCGCAGACCTATCAGCCCCAGCATTTT. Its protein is CASSESQTYQPQHF.

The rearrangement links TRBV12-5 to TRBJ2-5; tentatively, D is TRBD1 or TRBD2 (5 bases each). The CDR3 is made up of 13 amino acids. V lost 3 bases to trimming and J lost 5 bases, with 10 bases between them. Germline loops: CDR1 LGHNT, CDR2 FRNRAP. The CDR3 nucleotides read TGTGCTAGTGGTTTATCCAGGGAGGAGACCCAGTACTTC. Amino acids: CASGLSREETQYF.

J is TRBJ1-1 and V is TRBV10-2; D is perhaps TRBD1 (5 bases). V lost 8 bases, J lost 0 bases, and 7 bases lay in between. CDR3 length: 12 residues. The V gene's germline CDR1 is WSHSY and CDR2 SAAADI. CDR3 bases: TGCGCCAGCGGGACGGTGAACACTGAAGCTTTCTTT. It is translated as CASGTVNTEAFF.